A single sample is the source of the 17 T cell receptor beta chains below, sequenced in a study of control samples from healthy donors and cancer patients. The repertoire was sequenced with immunoSEQ multiplex PCR; TCRdb's copy has only in-frame clones and lacks some. Seen here are 90,000 to 130,000 clones, roughly 88% observed once, and the top ten hold roughly 3.7%. The specimen was PBMCs. These receptors all stem from a woman aged 55-69 years with lung cancer.

This chain joins TRBV18 and TRBJ1-5, with 7 bases identical to TRBD1. Germline values: CDR1 KGHSH, CDR2 LQKENI. Trimming cost V 6 bases and J 3 bases; bases outside gene matches: 11. The CDR3 is 16 amino acids. CDR3 sequence reads: CASSSGTAGNNQPQHF. As DNA, the CDR3 is TGTGCCAGCTCGTCGGGGACAGCGGGTAACAATCAGCCCCAGCATTTT.

The rearrangement joins TRBV19 to TRBJ2-7, with D perhaps being TRBD1 or TRBD2 (5 bases each). The CDR3 sequence is 16 residues long. From germline, CDR1 is LNHDA and CDR2 SQIVND (reference sequence). Trimming left V 3 bases short and J 3 bases short, with 18 bases between. The CDR3 loop reads CASSMSGQGTYYEQYF. The CDR3 DNA sequence: TGTGCCAGTAGTATGTCGGGGCAGGGAACATACTACGAGCAGTACTTC.

This clone was observed a single time. The V and J genes are TRBV4-3 and TRBJ1-4, with 8 bases matching TRBD1. CDR1 is LGHNA and CDR2 is YSLEER in the germline V gene. Trimming took 0 bases from V and 4 from J; bases not matched to a gene: 7. The CDR3 is 17 amino acids. DNA for the CDR3: TGCGCCAGCAGCCAAGAATCCAAAGGACAGGGTAATGAAAAACTGTTTTTT. Its translation: CASSQESKGQGNEKLFF.

This chain connects TRBV6-4 to TRBJ2-1; unclear D gene. There are 14 residues in the CDR3. Germline V gene data show CDR1 as MRHNA and CDR2 as SNTAGT. The germline V and J ends were trimmed by 5 bases and 5 bases, with 13 bases remaining between them. CDR3 protein: CASSPSTPNNEQFF. CDR3 nucleotides: TGTGCCAGCAGTCCAAGTACACCCAACAATGAGCAGTTCTTC.

The rearrangement joins TRBV5-1 to TRBJ1-3, with D possibly being TRBD1 (6 bases). The CDR3 sequence is 14 residues long. CDR1 and CDR2 (germline): SGHRS, YFSETQ. The germline V and J ends were trimmed by 2 bases and 4 bases, with 10 bases remaining between them. The CDR3 reads CASSLQGGGNTIYF. The CDR3 nucleotides are TGCGCCAGCAGCTTACAGGGAGGAGGAAACACCATATATTTT.

The J gene is TRBJ2-5, the V gene TRBV11-3; D is unresolved. This CDR3 contains 12 residues. The germline V and J ends were trimmed by 6 bases and 1 base, with 6 bases remaining between them. The germline V gene encodes CDR1 SGHNT and CDR2 YENEEA. The CDR3 region has the DNA TGTGCCAGCAGAGGGATCCAAGAGACCCAGTACTTC. Protein: CASRGIQETQYF.

V gene TRBV9 combines with J gene TRBJ1-1; 7 nucleotides agree with TRBD1. Germline V gene lookup returns CDR1 SGDLS and CDR2 YYNGEE. Unmatched junction bases numbered 5, after V lost 4 bases and J lost 5 bases. This CDR3 is built from 13 residues. The CDR3 DNA reads TGTGCCAGCAGCCCACAGGGGCCGACTGAAGCTTTCTTT. Protein product: CASSPQGPTEAFF. Supplemented by reference TRBV9 and TRBJ1-1, the full variable domain reads DSGVTQTPKHLITATGQRVTLRCSPRSGDLSVYWYQQSLDQGLQFLIQYYNGEERAKGNILERFSAQQFPDLHSELNLSSLELGDSALYFCASSPQGPTEAFFGQGTRLTVV.

The J gene is TRBJ2-2, the V gene TRBV30, with D uncertain. The CDR3 runs to 15 residues. V was trimmed by 3 bases and J by 0 bases, leaving 11 bases between them. Germline V CDR1 and CDR2: GTSNPN, SVGIG (reference sequence). CDR3 in amino acids: CAWSNLGSNTGELFF. CDR3 sequence (DNA): TGTGCCTGGAGCAATCTCGGCTCGAACACCGGGGAGCTGTTTTTT.

The J gene is TRBJ2-3, the V gene TRBV28, with 9 bases aligning to TRBD2. Trimming took 5 bases from V and 6 from J; bases not matched to a gene: 6. Looked up from germline, CDR1 is MDHEN and CDR2 is SYDVKM. The CDR3 runs 14 residues. CDR3 in amino acids: CASSPGGRADTQYF. As DNA, the CDR3 is TGTGCCAGCAGTCCGGGCGGGAGGGCCGATACGCAGTATTTT.

V is TRBV5-1 and J is TRBJ1-2; D is unclear. Germline-derived CDR1 and CDR2 are SGHRS and YFSETQ. This CDR3 contains 15 residues. Trimming removed 0 bases from V and 0 bases from J, with 9 bases in between. The CDR3 is CASSLGVSTNYGYTF. The CDR3, as DNA: TGCGCCAGCAGCTTGGGGGTCAGTACTAACTATGGCTACACCTTC.

This chain uses TRBV3-1 (or the pseudogene TRBV3-2) with TRBJ1-6; D is uncertain. CDR3 length: 14 residues. Trimming removed 1 base from V and 6 bases from J, with 7 bases in between. Germline V gives CDR1 LGHDT, CDR2 YNNKEL (reference sequence). The CDR3 bases are TGTGCCAGCAGCCAAGGGCACTCTAATTCACCCCTCCACTTT. It codes for CASSQGHSNSPLHF.

V usage is TRBV24-1 and J usage is TRBJ2-1, with 10 bases identical to TRBD2. V was clipped by 4 bases and J by 4 bases; unmatched bases: 6. Germline CDR1 KGHDR, CDR2 SFDVKD. The CDR3 contains 16 residues. CDR3: CATSDQSGGAYNEQFF. CDR3 DNA: TGTGCCACCAGTGACCAGAGCGGGGGGGCTTACAATGAGCAGTTCTTC.

The rearrangement joins TRBV10-3 to TRBJ1-5, with a tentative D call TRBD1 (5 bases). CDR1 and CDR2 (germline): ENHRY, SYGVKD. The V gene lost 7 bases and the J gene lost 2 bases, with 12 bases spanning the gap. This CDR3 has 14 residues. As DNA, the CDR3 is TGTGCCATCAAACAGGACATGGGCAATCAGCCCCAGCATTTT. Amino acid sequence: CAIKQDMGNQPQHF.

As to this clone: The junction differs from germline at one of its ends, possibly a read error. This sample includes further DNA sequences coding for the same CDR3. The chain joins TRBV19 to TRBJ1-5, with a tentative D call TRBD1 (5 bases). Looked up from germline, CDR1 is LNHDA and CDR2 is SQIVND (reference sequence). The CDR3 spans 14 residues. CDR3 residues: CASRNPGLYQPQHF. CDR3 sequence (DNA): TGTGCCAGTAGAAATCCGGGACTTTATCAACCCCAGCATTTT.

The rearrangement links TRBV4-2 to TRBJ2-3, with 8 bases fitting TRBD2. The CDR3 runs 16 residues. The V and J ends lost 3 bases and 8 bases, in that order; junction bases with no gene match: 13. Germline lookup yields CDR1 LGHNA and CDR2 YNFKEQ. CDR3 amino acids: CASSQSGGGPSGTQYF. CDR3 bases: TGTGCCAGCAGCCAGTCCGGCGGGGGGCCCTCAGGTACGCAGTATTTT.

A word on this clone: This sample also contains other DNA sequences that code for the same CDR3. The V call is TRBV18, the J call TRBJ1-5, with D unresolved. V lost 0 bases to trimming and J lost 3 bases, with 9 bases between them. Germline V gene data show CDR1 as KGHSH and CDR2 as LQKENI. The CDR3 consists of 15 residues. The CDR3 here is CASSPPGRSNQPQHF. The CDR3, as DNA: TGTGCCAGCTCACCACCGGGAAGGTCCAATCAGCCCCAGCATTTT.

V is TRBV7-8 and J is TRBJ1-5, with D possibly being TRBD1 (6 bases). With 2 bases removed from V and 7 bases from J, the gap between germline ends came to 18 bases. This CDR3 is built from 16 residues. Germline values: CDR1 SGHVS, CDR2 FQNEAQ. CDR3: CASSLTEGVRWQPQHF. CDR3 sequence (DNA): TGTGCCAGCAGCTTAACCGAGGGGGTTAGATGGCAGCCCCAGCATTTT.